These 21 T cell receptor beta chains share one sample of origin, sequenced in a study of blood T cell repertoires in COVID-19. The assay was immunoSEQ multiplex PCR, and TCRdb's table has in-frame clones only and misses some. The sample shows 100,000 to 150,000 clones, about 85% of them seen only once. The sequencing sample was made of peripheral blood. The receptors were sampled from a man older than 75 with active or convalescent COVID-19.

This sequence joins TRBV2 and TRBJ1-6; tentative D call: TRBD1 (6 bases). The CDR3 is made up of 17 amino acids. V was clipped by 5 bases and J by 1 base, with 15 bases between them. Germline CDR1 is SNHLY and CDR2 is FYNNEI. The CDR3 sequence: CASSPIVRGSYNSPLHF. CDR3 sequence (DNA): TGTGCCAGCAGTCCGATAGTCAGGGGATCCTATAATTCACCCCTCCACTTT. The whole variable domain, remainder taken from reference TRBV2 and TRBJ1-6, is EPEVTQTPSHQVTQMGQEVILRCVPISNHLYFYWYRQILGQKVEFLVSFYNNEISEKSEIFDDQFSVERPDGSNFTLKIRSTKLEDSAMYFCASSPIVRGSYNSPLHFGNGTRLTVT.

This sequence joins TRBV7-6 and TRBJ2-7; a possible D gene is TRBD2 (5 bases). Trimming removed 4 bases at V and 2 bases at J, with 15 bases between. The CDR3 runs to 15 residues. CDR1 is SGHVS, CDR2 FNYEAQ, per germline. The CDR3 DNA is TGTGCCAGCAGCTCGCTTAGGGAGCGGACCTACGAGCAGTACTTC. Its translation: CASSSLRERTYEQYF.

V usage is TRBV7-8 and J usage is TRBJ2-1, with no clear D. Germline CDR1 reads SGHVS; CDR2 reads FQNEAQ. CDR3 length: 15 amino acids. The V gene lost 5 bases and the J gene lost 2 bases, with 13 bases spanning the gap. CDR3 region: CASSPSTTAYNEQFF. The DNA for the CDR3 is TGTGCCAGCAGCCCATCCACCACAGCCTACAATGAGCAGTTCTTC.

The table lists this clone with a few counts. V gene TRBV2 combines with J gene TRBJ2-7, with a tentative D call TRBD1 (5 bases). Germline CDR1 SNHLY, CDR2 FYNNEI. The length of the CDR3 is 16 residues. V was cut by 1 base and J by 0 bases, with 13 bases left in between. The DNA for the CDR3 is TGTGCCAGCAGTGAAGTGACAAAACAGGACTCCTACGAGCAGTACTTC. This encodes CASSEVTKQDSYEQYF.

This clone was found once. The chain carries TRBV9 and TRBJ2-5; D is perhaps TRBD2 (5 bases). V gave up 4 bases and J gave up 4 bases, with 14 bases separating them. Germline CDR1 and CDR2: SGDLS and YYNGEE. The CDR3 length is 14 residues. The CDR3, as DNA: TGTGCCAGCAGCAACCGCGCGGGCCCAGAGACCCAGTACTTC. This sequence encodes CASSNRAGPETQYF.

This clone has more than one count but fewer than ten. The gene calls are TRBV5-4 and TRBJ1-3; possible D gene TRBD1, 6 bases. Germline assignment: CDR1 SGHNT and CDR2 YYREEE (reference sequence). Trimming removed 3 bases at V and 0 bases at J, with 7 bases between. The CDR3 contains 14 residues. CDR3 amino acids: CASSSDSSGNTIYF. CDR3 sequence (DNA): TGTGCCAGCAGCTCGGACAGCTCTGGAAACACCATATATTTT.

V is TRBV7-3 and J is TRBJ2-1; D uncertain. This CDR3 spans 12 amino acids. The germline CDR1 and CDR2 sequences are SGHTA and FQGTGA. V dropped 5 bases and J dropped 6 bases, with 8 bases sitting between them. CDR3 amino acids: CASSPGSNEQFF. CDR3 sequence (DNA): TGTGCCAGCAGCCCCGGTAGCAATGAGCAGTTCTTC. Full variable domain (rest looked up from reference TRBV7-3 and TRBJ2-1): GAGVSQTPSNKVTEKGKYVELRCDPISGHTALYWYRQSLGQGPEFLIYFQGTGAADDSGLPNDRFFAVRPEGSVSTLKIQRTERGDSAVYLCASSPGSNEQFFGPGTRLTVL.

This clone was observed a single time. The V and J genes are TRBV7-9 and TRBJ1-4; 7 bases line up with TRBD1. Per germline, CDR1 SEHNR and CDR2 FQNEAQ (reference sequence). With V trimmed by 5 bases and J by 4 bases, 10 bases remained unmatched. The CDR3 runs 16 residues. CDR3 nucleotides: TGTGCCAGCAGCCGCCGGGACAGCCTTAATAATGAAAAACTGTTTTTT. Translated, it gives CASSRRDSLNNEKLFF.

The chain combines TRBV5-1 with TRBJ1-1, with a weak D call TRBD1 (5 bases). V lost 0 bases and J lost 8, with 11 bases in between. This CDR3 has 13 amino acids. CDR1 is SGHRS, CDR2 YFSETQ, per germline. The CDR3 DNA is TGCGCCAGCAGCTTGGTGGGCCAGGGCGAAGCTTTCTTT. It codes for CASSLVGQGEAFF.

This chain connects TRBV7-3 to TRBJ2-1, with TRBD2 matching 12 bases. V was pared by 4 bases and J by 6 bases, with 13 bases of the junction left unmatched. The CDR3 spans 18 residues. Germline values: CDR1 SGHTA, CDR2 FQGTGA. The CDR3: CASSSTSGRNSGVNEQFF. The CDR3 region has the DNA TGTGCCAGCAGCTCCACTAGCGGGAGGAACTCGGGGGTCAATGAGCAGTTCTTC.

This clone was seen a handful of times. V and J are TRBV7-3 and TRBJ2-2, with D possibly being TRBD2 (6 bases). CDR3 length: 12 amino acids. The germline V gene has CDR1 SGHTA and CDR2 FQGTGA. The V end was cut by 6 bases, the J end by 7 bases, with 9 bases between. In nucleotides, the CDR3 is TGTGCCAGCAGGGAGGGTGGCGGGGAGCTGTTTTTT. This translates into CASREGGGELFF.

This rearrangement joins TRBV29-1 to TRBJ2-1, with 9 nucleotides matching TRBD2. Germline-derived CDR1 and CDR2 are SQVTM and ANQGSEA. The CDR3 is made up of 14 amino acids. Trimming removed 4 bases from V and 3 bases from J; junction bases left unmatched: 4. The CDR3, as DNA: TGCAGCGTTGTGGGGCGGGAGGGCTACAATGAGCAGTTCTTC. This encodes CSVVGREGYNEQFF.

The V and J genes are TRBV19 and TRBJ2-1, with 13 bases aligning to TRBD2. This CDR3 is 19 amino acids long. J gave up 0 bases and V 0 bases, and 5 bases lay outside the gene matches. Germline values: CDR1 LNHDA, CDR2 SQIVND (reference sequence). In DNA, the CDR3 is TGTGCCAGTAGTATAGACCTTACTAGCGGGAGGGGCTCCTACAATGAGCAGTTCTTC. Protein product: CASSIDLTSGRGSYNEQFF.

V usage is TRBV5-1 and J usage is TRBJ2-3; 15 bases are a match to TRBD2. The junction had 12 bases not matched to a gene; V was cut back by 3 bases and J by 1 base. The CDR3 length is 20 residues. Germline-derived CDR1 and CDR2 are SGHRS and YFSETQ. CDR3 region: CASSWWYRTSGGAGTDTQYF. The CDR3 nucleotides are TGCGCCAGCAGCTGGTGGTATCGGACTAGCGGGGGGGCTGGCACAGATACGCAGTATTTT.

This clone was seen only a few times. The chain uses TRBV14 and TRBJ2-5; 13 bases fit TRBD2. Trimming removed 2 bases from V and 1 base from J; junction bases left unmatched: 4. The CDR3 runs to 17 residues. The germline V gene encodes CDR1 SGHDN and CDR2 FVKESK. The CDR3 coding sequence is TGTGCCAGCAGCCAATGGGGGACTAGCGGGACCCAAGAGACCCAGTACTTC. This codes for CASSQWGTSGTQETQYF. The full variable domain, in which reference TRBV14 and TRBJ2-5 provide the parts outside the CDR3, is EAGVTQFPSHSVIEKGQTVTLRCDPISGHDNLYWYRRVMGKEIKFLLHFVKESKQDESGMPNNRFLAERTGGTYSTLKVQPAELEDSGVYFCASSQWGTSGTQETQYFGPGTRLLVL.

The chain is built from TRBV7-2 and TRBJ2-7; 9 bases match TRBD2. Germline V gene sequence: CDR1 SGHTA, CDR2 FQGNSA. This CDR3 contains 15 residues. V lost 1 base and J lost 2; bases outside the gene matches: 3. The CDR3 protein is CASSLVAGAPYEQYF. The CDR3 bases are TGTGCCAGCAGCTTAGTAGCGGGGGCCCCCTACGAGCAGTACTTC.

Only one count was recorded for this clone. The chain uses TRBV27 and TRBJ2-5; no firm D call. CDR3 length: 13 residues. V lost 4 bases to trimming and J lost 1 base, with 7 bases between them. Germline loops: CDR1 MNHEY, CDR2 SMNVEV (reference sequence). The CDR3: CASSSPRQETQYF. The CDR3 bases are TGTGCCAGCAGTTCCCCTCGCCAAGAGACCCAGTACTTC.

The V and J genes are TRBV6-6 and TRBJ1-6; D ambiguous. V dropped 7 bases and J dropped 7 bases, with 14 bases sitting between them. Germline values: CDR1 MNHNY, CDR2 SVGAGI (reference sequence). The CDR3 loop spans 14 amino acids. The CDR3 here is CASTLARTNSPLHF. The DNA for the CDR3 is TGTGCCAGCACCCTAGCTAGGACCAATTCACCCCTCCACTTT.

The chain links TRBV7-8 to TRBJ1-2; no definite D call. The CDR3 extends over 15 amino acids. V was clipped by 3 bases and J by 0 bases, with 11 bases between them. Germline-derived CDR1 and CDR2 are SGHVS and FQNEAQ. The CDR3 DNA reads TGTGCCAGCAGCTTGGCCCTTGGGCCTAACTATGGCTACACCTTC. It codes for CASSLALGPNYGYTF.

The chain links TRBV3-1 (or the pseudogene TRBV3-2) to TRBJ2-6; 10 bases match TRBD2. V shed 8 bases and J 2 bases; nucleotides not matched to a gene: 9. The germline CDR1 and CDR2 sequences are LGHDT and YNNKEL (reference sequence). CDR3 length equals 17 residues. CDR3 loop: CASCPFSGGAGANVLTF. The CDR3 nucleotides read TGTGCCAGCTGCCCCTTCAGCGGGGGGGCTGGGGCCAACGTCCTGACTTTC.

J is TRBJ1-5 and V is TRBV4-2, with TRBD1 matching 9 bases. Trimming removed 3 bases from V and 2 bases from J; junction bases left unmatched: 8. This CDR3 comprises 17 residues. Germline CDR1 is LGHNA and CDR2 is YNFKEQ. The CDR3 nucleotides are TGTGCCAGCAGCCAGGATCCCTGGACAGGGGGCAATCAGCCCCAGCATTTT. Translating it yields CASSQDPWTGGNQPQHF.